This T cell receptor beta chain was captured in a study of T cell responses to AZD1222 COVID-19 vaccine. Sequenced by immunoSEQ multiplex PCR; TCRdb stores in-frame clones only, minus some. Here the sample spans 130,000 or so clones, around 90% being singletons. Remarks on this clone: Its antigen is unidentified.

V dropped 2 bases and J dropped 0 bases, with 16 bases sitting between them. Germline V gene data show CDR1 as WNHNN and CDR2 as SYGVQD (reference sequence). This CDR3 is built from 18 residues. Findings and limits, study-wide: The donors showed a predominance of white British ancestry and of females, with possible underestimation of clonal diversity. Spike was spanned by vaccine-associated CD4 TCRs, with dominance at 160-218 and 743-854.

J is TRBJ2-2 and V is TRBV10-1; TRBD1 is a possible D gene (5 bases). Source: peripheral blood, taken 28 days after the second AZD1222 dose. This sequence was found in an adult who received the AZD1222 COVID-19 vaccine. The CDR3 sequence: CASSEISTGPANTGELFF. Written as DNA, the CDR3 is TGCGCCAGCAGTGAGATTTCCACAGGACCCGCGAACACCGGGGAGCTGTTTTTT.